A selection of T cell receptor beta chains follows, all from one sample in a study of Ad26.COV2.S vaccination and SARS-CoV-2 variants. Libraries were prepared by immunoSEQ multiplex PCR; TCRdb keeps only in-frame clonotypes and omits some of them. The sample includes some 340,000 clones, about 86% of them seen just once. The sample here was peripheral blood, taken in a trial of Ad26.COV2.S vaccine versus placebo. The receptors come from a person aged 18-65 years who received the Ad26.COV2.S COVID-19 vaccine or a placebo. Each CDR3 is given with its conserved first and last residue. Each record gives: J gene, D gene, V gene, clone size, CDR3 DNA, CDR3 protein. A D gene is named only where the DNA matches it firmly. Not every row has a clone size; where given, it reads once, few, many or a size class.

j_gene: TRBJ2-2; d_gene: .; v_gene: TRBV7-2; abundance: .; CDR3nt: TGTGCCAGCAGCTTATCCGGAACAAAAGTAACCGGGGAGCTGTTTTTT; CDR3aa: CASSLSGTKVTGELFF
j_gene: TRBJ1-2; d_gene: TRBD1; v_gene: TRBV18; abundance: .; CDR3nt: TGTGCCAGCTCACCGACCGGACAGGGGGCGAACTCCAACTATGGCTACACCTTC; CDR3aa: CASSPTGQGANSNYGYTF
j_gene: TRBJ2-5; d_gene: .; v_gene: TRBV5-1; abundance: .; CDR3nt: TGCGCCAGCAGCTTGCGCCAGTTCCAAGAGACCCAGTACTTC; CDR3aa: CASSLRQFQETQYF
j_gene: TRBJ1-1; d_gene: .; v_gene: TRBV10-3; abundance: few; CDR3nt: TGTGCCATCCGCCCAGGGTCGGGGAACACTGAAGCTTTCTTT; CDR3aa: CAIRPGSGNTEAFF
j_gene: TRBJ2-4; d_gene: .; v_gene: TRBV15; abundance: .; CDR3nt: TGTGCCACCAGCAGAGTGGATGGCGGGAAAAACATTCAGTACTTC; CDR3aa: CATSRVDGGKNIQYF
j_gene: TRBJ1-1; d_gene: .; v_gene: TRBV10-2; abundance: .; CDR3nt: TGCGCCAGCAGTGATCTGGGGAACACTGAAGCTTTCTTT; CDR3aa: CASSDLGNTEAFF
j_gene: TRBJ2-3; d_gene: .; v_gene: TRBV27; abundance: .; CDR3nt: TGTGCCAGCAGGGCCCGGGGGGCCTGGAGCACAGATACGCAGTATTTT; CDR3aa: CASRARGAWSTDTQYF
j_gene: TRBJ1-1; d_gene: .; v_gene: TRBV27; abundance: .; CDR3nt: TGTGCCAGCAGTTTACGAGTGGGGATCGAAGCTTTCTTT; CDR3aa: CASSLRVGIEAFF
j_gene: TRBJ1-1; d_gene: TRBD1; v_gene: TRBV11-2; abundance: few; CDR3nt: TGTGCCAGCAGCTTAGAGCCAGGGGGTAACACTGAAGCTTTCTTT; CDR3aa: CASSLEPGGNTEAFF
j_gene: TRBJ1-4; d_gene: .; v_gene: TRBV19; abundance: .; CDR3nt: TGTGCCAGTTCATCCCGCGGTGGACCGAATGAAAAACTGTTTTTT; CDR3aa: CASSSRGGPNEKLFF
j_gene: TRBJ1-1; d_gene: .; v_gene: TRBV4-3; abundance: .; CDR3nt: TGCGCCAGCAGCCAAGATTTAATGACTGAAGCTTTCTTT; CDR3aa: CASSQDLMTEAFF
j_gene: TRBJ1-5; d_gene: .; v_gene: TRBV19; abundance: .; CDR3nt: TGTGCCAGTAGTATAGGCCACCCAAGCAATCAGCCCCAGCATTTT; CDR3aa: CASSIGHPSNQPQHF
j_gene: TRBJ2-5; d_gene: TRBD1; v_gene: TRBV11-1; abundance: .; CDR3nt: TGTGCCAGCAGCCCAGCTCTCGGACAGGGACAAGAGACCCAGTACTTC; CDR3aa: CASSPALGQGQETQYF
j_gene: TRBJ1-4; d_gene: TRBD1; v_gene: TRBV5-8; abundance: .; CDR3nt: TGTGCCAGCAGCTTTACCGGGACAGGGAGAACTGAAAAACTGTTTTTT; CDR3aa: CASSFTGTGRTEKLFF
j_gene: TRBJ1-5; d_gene: .; v_gene: TRBV12-3/TRBV12-4; abundance: .; CDR3nt: TGTGCCAGCAGGACAAACAGGGATCAGCCCCAGCATTTT; CDR3aa: CASRTNRDQPQHF
j_gene: TRBJ2-5; d_gene: TRBD2; v_gene: TRBV4-3; abundance: .; CDR3nt: TGCGCCAGCAGCCAAGATGGGACTAGCGGTGGAGAGACCCAGTACTTC; CDR3aa: CASSQDGTSGGETQYF
j_gene: TRBJ1-1; d_gene: .; v_gene: TRBV9; abundance: .; CDR3nt: TGTGCCAGCAGATCCGACAGTACATACACTGAAGCTTTCTTT; CDR3aa: CASRSDSTYTEAFF
j_gene: TRBJ1-3; d_gene: .; v_gene: TRBV18; abundance: .; CDR3nt: TGTGCCAGCTCCGCGGAGAGCTCTGGAAACACCATATATTTT; CDR3aa: CASSAESSGNTIYF
j_gene: TRBJ1-4; d_gene: .; v_gene: TRBV5-1; abundance: .; CDR3nt: TGCGCCAGCAGCCCCGGGGGAACTAATGAAAAACTGTTTTTT; CDR3aa: CASSPGGTNEKLFF
j_gene: TRBJ2-3; d_gene: .; v_gene: TRBV7-2; abundance: once; CDR3nt: TGTGCCAGCAGCTTAAACCTACAGAGCACAGATACGCAGTATTTT; CDR3aa: CASSLNLQSTDTQYF
j_gene: TRBJ1-5; d_gene: TRBD1; v_gene: TRBV7-9; abundance: .; CDR3nt: TGTGCCAGCAGCCCCGACAGGGTCAATCAGCCCCAGCATTTT; CDR3aa: CASSPDRVNQPQHF
j_gene: TRBJ2-3; d_gene: .; v_gene: TRBV5-4; abundance: .; CDR3nt: TGTGCCAGCAGCAATAAGGAGACAGATACGCAGTATTTT; CDR3aa: CASSNKETDTQYF
j_gene: TRBJ1-1; d_gene: TRBD1; v_gene: TRBV5-4; abundance: .; CDR3nt: TGTGCCAGCAGCTGGGACAGGACTGAAGCTTTCTTT; CDR3aa: CASSWDRTEAFF
j_gene: TRBJ1-2; d_gene: TRBD1; v_gene: TRBV7-8; abundance: .; CDR3nt: TGTGCCAGCAGCTTAGCCGGAGGGACAGGGGCCACCTATGGCTACACCTTC; CDR3aa: CASSLAGGTGATYGYTF
j_gene: TRBJ2-5; d_gene: .; v_gene: TRBV6-5; abundance: .; CDR3nt: TGTGCCAGCAGTTACTCGTGGGGCCAAGAGACCCAGTACTTC; CDR3aa: CASSYSWGQETQYF
j_gene: TRBJ1-2; d_gene: .; v_gene: TRBV29-1; abundance: once; CDR3nt: TGCAGCGTCCGGGCCAACCTGTACTATGGCTACACCTTC; CDR3aa: CSVRANLYYGYTF
j_gene: TRBJ1-3; d_gene: .; v_gene: TRBV30; abundance: .; CDR3nt: TGTGCCTGGAGTGTAAGCAGGCGGGTCGGAAACACCATATATTTT; CDR3aa: CAWSVSRRVGNTIYF
j_gene: TRBJ2-5; d_gene: .; v_gene: TRBV18; abundance: few; CDR3nt: TGTGCCAGCTCACCACCGACTACCTACCAAGAGACCCAGTACTTC; CDR3aa: CASSPPTTYQETQYF
j_gene: TRBJ1-1; d_gene: .; v_gene: TRBV10-3; abundance: .; CDR3nt: TGTGCCATCAGAAGGGAATCGAATGAAGCTTTCTTT; CDR3aa: CAIRRESNEAFF
j_gene: TRBJ1-5; d_gene: TRBD1; v_gene: TRBV30; abundance: .; CDR3nt: TGTGCCTGGACCGGGACAGCGGGCAGCAATCAGCCCCAGCATTTT; CDR3aa: CAWTGTAGSNQPQHF
j_gene: TRBJ1-3; d_gene: .; v_gene: TRBV2; abundance: .; CDR3nt: TGTGCCAGCGGGGGGGGAAACACCATATATTTT; CDR3aa: CASGGGNTIYF
j_gene: TRBJ2-1; d_gene: .; v_gene: TRBV4-2; abundance: .; CDR3nt: TGTGCCAGCAGCCAAGAGAGGGGCAATGAGCAGTTCTTC; CDR3aa: CASSQERGNEQFF
j_gene: TRBJ2-2; d_gene: TRBD1; v_gene: TRBV18; abundance: .; CDR3nt: TGTGCCACCCAGGGGGTAAAGAACACCGGGGAGCTGTTTTTT; CDR3aa: CATQGVKNTGELFF
j_gene: TRBJ2-2; d_gene: TRBD1; v_gene: TRBV7-2; abundance: .; CDR3nt: TGTGCCAGCAGCTCAAGACAGGGGGGAGCCACCGGGGAGCTGTTTTTT; CDR3aa: CASSSRQGGATGELFF
j_gene: TRBJ2-4; d_gene: TRBD2; v_gene: TRBV4-2; abundance: .; CDR3nt: TGTGCCAGCAGCCAAGATCTTAGCGGGGGGCGAGCCAAAAACATTCAGTACTTC; CDR3aa: CASSQDLSGGRAKNIQYF
j_gene: TRBJ2-3; d_gene: .; v_gene: TRBV6-5; abundance: .; CDR3nt: TGTGCCAGCAGACCCACGGGGGTGGATACGCAGTATTTT; CDR3aa: CASRPTGVDTQYF
j_gene: TRBJ1-5; d_gene: TRBD1; v_gene: TRBV7-2; abundance: .; CDR3nt: TGTGCCAGCAGCTTAGCGGGGGCAGGGGGAAGGGAGCCCCAGCATTTT; CDR3aa: CASSLAGAGGREPQHF
j_gene: TRBJ2-3; d_gene: .; v_gene: TRBV13; abundance: .; CDR3nt: TGTGCCAGCAGCTTAAATCCGCAGAAGACAGATACGCAGTATTTT; CDR3aa: CASSLNPQKTDTQYF
j_gene: TRBJ1-1; d_gene: TRBD1; v_gene: TRBV5-1; abundance: .; CDR3nt: TGCGCCAGCAGCCCCGACAGGGAAAACACTGAAGCTTTCTTT; CDR3aa: CASSPDRENTEAFF
j_gene: TRBJ2-7; d_gene: TRBD1; v_gene: TRBV30; abundance: .; CDR3nt: TGTGCCTGGACCAGGACAGGGGGAACTAGAGAGCAGTACTTC; CDR3aa: CAWTRTGGTREQYF
j_gene: TRBJ2-6; d_gene: .; v_gene: TRBV18; abundance: .; CDR3nt: TGTGCCAGCTCACCTATTACAACCGGGACGTATAGCTCTGGGGCCAACGTCCTGACTTTC; CDR3aa: CASSPITTGTYSSGANVLTF
j_gene: TRBJ1-1; d_gene: .; v_gene: TRBV6-5; abundance: .; CDR3nt: TGTGCCAGTCGGAGGGCCAGTTTCACTGAAGCTTTCTTT; CDR3aa: CASRRASFTEAFF
j_gene: TRBJ2-1; d_gene: .; v_gene: TRBV7-9; abundance: .; CDR3nt: TGTGCCAGCAGCTCCCGGTTGTGGGGGTTCTTC; CDR3aa: CASSSRLWGFF
j_gene: TRBJ1-2; d_gene: .; v_gene: TRBV5-5; abundance: .; CDR3nt: TGTGCCAGCAGCTTGGCCAGCTATGGCTACACCTTC; CDR3aa: CASSLASYGYTF
j_gene: TRBJ2-7; d_gene: TRBD2; v_gene: TRBV30; abundance: .; CDR3nt: TGTGCCTGGACCCTTAGACTAGCGGGGCACTCCTACGAGCAGTACTTC; CDR3aa: CAWTLRLAGHSYEQYF
j_gene: TRBJ2-3; d_gene: .; v_gene: TRBV13; abundance: .; CDR3nt: TGTGCCAGCCTGGAATGGGGGGGACACACAGATACGCAGTATTTT; CDR3aa: CASLEWGGHTDTQYF
j_gene: TRBJ1-1; d_gene: .; v_gene: TRBV5-1; abundance: .; CDR3nt: TGCGCCAGCAGCATTGCAGGGAGTGTGAACACTGAAGCTTTCTTT; CDR3aa: CASSIAGSVNTEAFF
j_gene: TRBJ1-1; d_gene: .; v_gene: TRBV20-1; abundance: .; CDR3nt: TGCAGTGCTAGTCGGGGCACTGAAGCTTTCTTT; CDR3aa: CSASRGTEAFF
j_gene: TRBJ2-3; d_gene: .; v_gene: TRBV7-9; abundance: .; CDR3nt: TGTGCCAGCAGCCTCAAGGATACGCAGTATTTT; CDR3aa: CASSLKDTQYF